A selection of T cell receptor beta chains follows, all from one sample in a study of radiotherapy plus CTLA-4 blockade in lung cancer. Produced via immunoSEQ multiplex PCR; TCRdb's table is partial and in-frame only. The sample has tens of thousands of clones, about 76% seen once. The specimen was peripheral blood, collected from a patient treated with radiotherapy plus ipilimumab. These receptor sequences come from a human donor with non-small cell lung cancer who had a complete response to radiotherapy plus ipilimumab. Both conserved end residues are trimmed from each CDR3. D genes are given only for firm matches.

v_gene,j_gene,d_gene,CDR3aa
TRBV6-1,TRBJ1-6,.,AIIDIVGSSPLH
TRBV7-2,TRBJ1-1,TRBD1,ASSLRGPTEAF
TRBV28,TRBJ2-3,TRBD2,ASSLASGGPSTDTQY
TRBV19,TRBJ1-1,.,ASSETGTTEAF
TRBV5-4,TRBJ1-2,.,ASSQASGPNYGYT
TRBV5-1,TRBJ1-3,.,ASSAGFSGNTIY
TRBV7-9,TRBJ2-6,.,ASAPTSIRSGANVLT
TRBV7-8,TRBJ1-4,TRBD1,ASSYDNWLGTGIEKLF
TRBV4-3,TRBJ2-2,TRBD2,ASSQDGLAGVTGELF
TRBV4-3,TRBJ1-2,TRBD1,ASSQDRGSYGYT
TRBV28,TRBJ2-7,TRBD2,ASSLWLAGGRNEQY
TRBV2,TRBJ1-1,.,ASSEVQGKNTEAF
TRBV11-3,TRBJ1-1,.,ASSLAVQGNTEAF
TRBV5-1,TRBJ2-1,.,ASSSGTLSYNEQF
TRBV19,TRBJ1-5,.,ASIQGGNQPQH
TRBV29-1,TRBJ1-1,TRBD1,SVSGTGDTEAF
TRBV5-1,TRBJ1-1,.,ASSLGAANTEAF
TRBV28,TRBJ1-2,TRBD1,ASSSQGQALFGGYT
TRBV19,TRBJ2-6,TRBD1,ASSPGGAGRDRGLSGANVLT
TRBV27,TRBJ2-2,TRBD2,ASSSVLAGARTGELF
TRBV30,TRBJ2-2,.,AWSVADTGELF
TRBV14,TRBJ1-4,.,ASSQVNTEKLF
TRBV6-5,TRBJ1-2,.,ASSIPGHPNYGYT
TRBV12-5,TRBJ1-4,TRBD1,ASGLDRGWSEKLF
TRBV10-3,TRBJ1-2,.,AISESTNYGYT
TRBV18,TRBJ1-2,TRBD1,ASSPTHVRTGGYGYT
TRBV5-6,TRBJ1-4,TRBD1,ASSDATRGQGLSNEKLF
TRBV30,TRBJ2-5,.,AWAPGLAGAETQY
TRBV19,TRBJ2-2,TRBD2,ASSITGGGTGELF
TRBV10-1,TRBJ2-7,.,ASSESGSYEQY
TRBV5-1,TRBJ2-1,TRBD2,ASSLAGAGGTNEQF